The sequence of this TCR beta chain was determined in a study of cytomegalovirus exposure and HLA in healthy donors. PCR used 60 Vbeta primers and 13 Jbeta primers. The repertoire was sequenced with immunoSEQ multiplex PCR; TCRdb's copy has only in-frame clones and lacks some. Of around 67,000 clones in the sample, about 84% were seen once. Germline-derived CDR1 and CDR2 are SGHAT and FQNNGV. This CDR3 is 16 amino acids long. Between the trimmed V and J ends, which lost 5 bases and 7 bases, there was a span of 24 bases. V is TRBV11-2 and J is TRBJ2-7, with D possibly TRBD2 on 5 matching bases. The sample taken for sequencing was PBMCs. This receptor was identified in a man younger than 35 in good health and CMV-seropositive. The chain's CDR3 is CASSASWVLLAGEQYF. CDR3 nucleotides: TGTGCCAGCAGCGCAAGCTGGGTGTTGCTTGCGGGTGAGCAGTACTTC.